The entry that follows covers one T cell receptor (beta chain) sequence. The data were produced by immunoSEQ multiplex PCR, yet TCRdb's version contains in-frame clones alone and is incomplete. The sample carries tens of thousands of clones, 93% recorded once. This sample is part of a study of T cell changes during pregnancy in multiple sclerosis. The CDR3 covers 16 residues. Germline CDR1 reads MNHNS; CDR2 reads SASEGT. V shed 1 base and J 5 bases; nucleotides not matched to a gene: 10. Source: peripheral blood, taken after pregnancy. The origin of this receptor is a female donor with multiple sclerosis, enrolled in a pregnancy study. The rearrangement joins TRBV6-1 to TRBJ2-7; 8 bases match TRBD1. The CDR3 region is CASSEVGGTGAHEQYF. CDR3 bases: TGTGCCAGCAGTGAAGTTGGAGGGACAGGAGCTCACGAGCAGTACTTC.